This passage covers 28 T cell receptor beta chains from one sample sequenced in a study of blood T cell repertoires in COVID-19. TCRdb keeps only in-frame clones here, not all; method: immunoSEQ multiplex PCR. The repertoire consists of 250,000 or so clones, with around nine tenths occurring once and the leading ten covering roughly 2%. The sequenced sample was peripheral blood. The receptors stem from a man aged 25-45 years with active or convalescent COVID-19.

The J gene is TRBJ1-6, the V gene TRBV6-5; TRBD1 agrees at 12 bases. The J segment lost 9 bases and the V segment lost 0 bases, leaving 0 bases of the junction unmatched. Germline loops: CDR1 MNHEY, CDR2 SVGAGI. The CDR3 covers 15 residues. Here the CDR3 reads CASSYSGQGASPLHF. The CDR3 coding sequence is TGTGCCAGCAGTTACTCGGGACAGGGGGCTTCACCCCTCCACTTT.

The rearrangement uses TRBV6-1 and TRBJ1-5; 10 bases agree with TRBD1. Germline V gene data show CDR1 as MNHNS and CDR2 as SASEGT. The CDR3 totals 16 residues. V shed 3 bases and J 4 bases; nucleotides not matched to a gene: 6. The CDR3 DNA is TGTGCCAGCAGTGACGGGGACAGGGGAGGAAATCAGCCCCAGCATTTT. Its protein is CASSDGDRGGNQPQHF.

DNA of the CDR3: TGTGCCAGCAGTACAGGGCATCCTAATGAAAAACTGTTTTTT. Amino acids: CASSTGHPNEKLFF. The rearrangement links TRBV6-5 to TRBJ1-4; the D gene is possibly TRBD1 (6 bases). Trimming cost V 5 bases and J 3 bases, with 10 bases left between them. CDR3 length equals 14 residues. Germline assignment: CDR1 MNHEY and CDR2 SVGAGI.

The chain couples TRBV10-3 to TRBJ2-1; tentative D call: TRBD2 (5 bases). Trimming removed 1 base from V and 2 bases from J, with 12 bases in between. The germline gives CDR1 ENHRY, CDR2 SYGVKD. The CDR3 covers 16 residues. CDR3 DNA: TGTGCCATCAGTGAGTTTGAGCGGAGGACCTACAATGAGCAGTTCTTC. Translating gives CAISEFERRTYNEQFF.

The chain links TRBV11-3 to TRBJ2-1; 13 bases are shared with TRBD2. V was clipped by 8 bases and J by 10 bases; unmatched bases: 14. This CDR3 comprises 16 residues. From germline, CDR1 is SGHNT and CDR2 YENEEA. The CDR3 loop reads CASSYAGTSGEQEQFF. The CDR3 DNA sequence: TGTGCCAGCTCCTACGCCGGGACTAGCGGGGAGCAGGAGCAGTTCTTC. Combining the CDR3 with reference TRBV11-3 and TRBJ2-1 gives the whole variable domain EAGVVQSPRYKIIEKKQPVAFWCNPISGHNTLYWYLQNLGQGPELLIRYENEEAVDDSQLPKDRFSAERLKGVDSTLKIQPAELGDSAVYLCASSYAGTSGEQEQFFGPGTRLTVL.

As to this clone: The same CDR3 also results from other DNA sequences found in this sample. The chain joins TRBV9 to TRBJ2-2, with D hard to call. Trimming shortened V by 3 bases and J by 1 base, and 4 bases separated the two germline ends. The CDR3 runs 13 residues. Germline V gives CDR1 SGDLS, CDR2 YYNGEE. The CDR3 loop reads CASSAQNTGELFF. The CDR3, as DNA: TGTGCCAGCAGCGCCCAGAACACCGGGGAGCTGTTTTTT.

The chain links TRBV5-6 to TRBJ2-2; 9 bases align to TRBD1. The germline CDR1 and CDR2 sequences are SGHDT and YYEEEE. Trimming removed 4 bases from V and 3 bases from J; junction bases left unmatched: 7. The CDR3 runs to 16 residues. The CDR3 loop is CASSETGTGYTGELFF. The CDR3 DNA is TGTGCCAGCAGCGAGACCGGGACAGGGTACACCGGGGAGCTGTTTTTT.

The V and J genes are TRBV11-2 and TRBJ2-3; 11 bases are a match to TRBD2. V lost 2 bases, J lost 6 bases, and 7 bases stayed unmatched. This CDR3 is 16 amino acids long. The V gene's germline CDR1 is SGHAT and CDR2 FQNNGV. The CDR3 loop reads CASSLFSGGAQDTQYF. The CDR3 nucleotides read TGTGCCAGCAGCTTATTTAGCGGGGGGGCCCAGGATACGCAGTATTTT.

V is TRBV18 and J is TRBJ1-1; 8 bases match TRBD1. This CDR3 is 14 amino acids long. V lost 6 bases to trimming and J lost 5 bases; unmatched junction nucleotides: 8. Germline lookup yields CDR1 KGHSH and CDR2 LQKENI. The CDR3 reads CASSQTGGLTEAFF. The DNA for the CDR3 is TGTGCCAGCTCGCAAACAGGGGGATTGACTGAAGCTTTCTTT.

The chain employs TRBV19 and TRBJ1-5; no reliable D call. The germline CDR1 and CDR2 sequences are LNHDA and SQIVND (reference sequence). The CDR3 length is 15 residues. V was trimmed by 7 bases and J by 0 bases, leaving 13 bases between them. The CDR3 loop is CASTTREGSNQPQHF. CDR3 bases: TGTGCCAGTACCACGAGGGAGGGTAGCAATCAGCCCCAGCATTTT. The full variable domain, with the rest looked up from reference TRBV19 and TRBJ1-5, is DGGITQSPKYLFRKEGQNVTLSCEQNLNHDAMYWYRQDPGQGLRLIYYSQIVNDFQKGDIAEGYSVSREKKESFPLTVTSAQKNPTAFYLCASTTREGSNQPQHFGDGTRLSIL.

V and J are TRBV29-1 and TRBJ1-1; D possibly corresponds to TRBD1 (5 bases). Trimming removed 1 base from V and 10 bases from J, with 13 bases in between. CDR3 length: 12 amino acids. Germline CDR1 reads SQVTM; CDR2 reads ANQGSEA. Here the CDR3 DNA reads TGCAGCGTTGAAGGGCGACAGCTTGGAGCTTTCTTT. Translating it yields CSVEGRQLGAFF.

The chain uses TRBV11-2 and TRBJ2-6, with TRBD2 matching over 10 bases. This CDR3 comprises 20 residues. Germline values: CDR1 SGHAT, CDR2 FQNNGV. Unmatched junction bases numbered 10, after V lost 0 bases and J lost 2 bases. The CDR3 nucleotides are TGTGCCAGCAGCTTAGATGAGGTAGCGGGGGGCTTCCCTGGGGCCAACGTCCTGACTTTC. Protein product: CASSLDEVAGGFPGANVLTF.

The chain joins TRBV13 to TRBJ1-1; perhaps TRBD1 as D (6 bases). The germline V gene has CDR1 PRHDT and CDR2 FYEKMQ (reference sequence). V shed 0 bases and J shed 1 base, with 15 bases lying between them. CDR3 length: 17 amino acids. CDR3 region: CASSLGGWQGSNTEAFF. CDR3 DNA sequence: TGTGCCAGCAGCTTAGGCGGGTGGCAGGGGTCGAACACTGAAGCTTTCTTT.

The V and J genes are TRBV6-5 and TRBJ1-5; 9 bases are shared with TRBD1. Germline CDR1 is MNHEY and CDR2 is SVGAGI. Trimming took 5 bases from V and 1 from J; bases not matched to a gene: 3. The length of the CDR3 is 15 residues. The CDR3 nucleotides read TGTGCCAGCAGTCCCACAGGGGGCAGCAATCAGCCCCAGCATTTT. Amino acids: CASSPTGGSNQPQHF.

The J gene is TRBJ2-3, the V gene TRBV10-1; 11 bases agree with TRBD2. From germline, CDR1 is WNHNN and CDR2 SYGVQD (reference sequence). V was clipped by 2 bases and J by 6 bases; unmatched bases: 4. This CDR3 spans 15 amino acids. CDR3: CASSETSGGDDTQYF. DNA of the CDR3: TGCGCCAGCAGTGAGACTAGCGGGGGCGATGATACGCAGTATTTT.

The chain links TRBV27 to TRBJ1-2, with 8 bases aligning to TRBD1. This CDR3 has 14 residues. The junction had 10 bases not matched to a gene; V was cut back by 5 bases and J by 8 bases. Germline V gene sequence: CDR1 MNHEY, CDR2 SMNVEV (reference sequence). CDR3 loop: CASSTNDRGWGYTF. The CDR3 DNA follows: TGTGCCAGCAGTACCAACGACAGGGGCTGGGGCTACACCTTC.

J is TRBJ1-1 and V is TRBV9; tentative D call: TRBD1 (6 bases). Germline assignment: CDR1 SGDLS and CDR2 YYNGEE. V dropped 0 bases and J dropped 1 base, with 10 bases sitting between them. The CDR3 covers 15 residues. CDR3 nucleotides: TGTGCCAGCAGCGTAGGCGGGGGGGCGAACACTGAAGCTTTCTTT. Protein: CASSVGGGANTEAFF.

The chain carries TRBV7-2 and TRBJ2-3; 9 nucleotides agree with TRBD2. J lost 5 bases, V lost 5 bases, and 5 bases had no gene match. Per the germline V gene, CDR1 is SGHTA and CDR2 is FQGNSA. The CDR3 runs to 14 residues. This chain's CDR3 is CASSTGLAEDTQYF. The CDR3 DNA sequence: TGTGCCAGCAGCACGGGACTAGCCGAAGATACGCAGTATTTT.

V is TRBV5-8 and J is TRBJ1-5; 9 bases line up with TRBD1. V was clipped by 1 base and J by 0 bases; unmatched bases: 5. The CDR3 has 17 residues. The germline V gene has CDR1 SGHTS and CDR2 YDEGEE. The CDR3 DNA reads as TGTGCCAGCAGCTTGCCCTGGACAGGGGATAGCAATCAGCCCCAGCATTTT. It is translated as CASSLPWTGDSNQPQHF.

As for this clone: The sample carries other DNA sequences with the same CDR3. This rearrangement joins TRBV5-8 to TRBJ1-2; tentatively, D is TRBD1 (5 bases). The V end was cut by 0 bases, the J end by 5 bases, with 8 bases between. The germline V gene encodes CDR1 SGHTS and CDR2 YDEGEE. CDR3 length: 13 amino acids. The CDR3 nucleotides read TGTGCCAGCAGCTTGGGACAGTATTATGGCTACACCTTC. Its protein product is CASSLGQYYGYTF.

CDR3: CASSESGQPQHF. CDR3 coding DNA: TGCGCCAGCAGTGAGAGCGGTCAGCCCCAGCATTTT. This chain joins TRBV10-2 and TRBJ1-5; D gene ambiguous. The CDR3 runs to 12 residues. Germline CDR1 WSHSY, CDR2 SAAADI. The V and J ends lost 2 bases and 6 bases respectively, with 5 bases between them.

The rearrangement joins TRBV9 to TRBJ1-2; TRBD1 agrees at 8 bases. CDR3 length: 16 amino acids. Germline-derived CDR1 and CDR2 are SGDLS and YYNGEE. V was clipped by 4 bases and J by 1 base; unmatched bases: 9. This CDR3 is CASSFGGTGNNYGYTF. The DNA of the CDR3 is TGTGCCAGCAGCTTTGGGGGGACAGGAAATAACTATGGCTACACCTTC.

This clone was detected only once. CDR3 sequence reads: CASSRGGAVDPISGYTF. The CDR3 DNA sequence: TGTGCCAGCTCACGGGGGGGGGCCGTTGACCCCATCTCGGGCTACACCTTC. V gene TRBV9 combines with J gene TRBJ1-2, with D maybe TRBD1 (6 bases). Germline loops: CDR1 SGDLS, CDR2 YYNGEE. There are 17 residues in the CDR3. V was trimmed by 7 bases and J by 8 bases, leaving 30 bases between them.

The chain links TRBV6-4 to TRBJ2-1; TRBD2 matches 10 bases. J lost 8 bases, V lost 4 bases, and 2 bases had no gene match. The CDR3 runs to 13 residues. The germline gives CDR1 MRHNA, CDR2 SNTAGT. The CDR3 DNA sequence: TGTGCCAGCAGTGCCGGGACTAGCGATGAGCAGTTCTTC. Its protein product is CASSAGTSDEQFF.

The chain joins TRBV19 to TRBJ2-3; 11 bases are a match to TRBD2. With V trimmed by 10 bases and J by 0 bases, 6 bases remained unmatched. This CDR3 spans 15 amino acids. Germline V CDR1 and CDR2: LNHDA, SQIVND (reference sequence). The CDR3 coding sequence is TGTGCCACTCGACTAGCGGGGATGAGCACAGATACGCAGTATTTT. It specifies CATRLAGMSTDTQYF.

This clone was counted once. A single base separates this from a much larger clone, so it may be a read error. The chain recombines TRBV7-2 with TRBJ2-1; D not certain. Trimming cost V 0 bases and J 6 bases, with 3 bases left between them. Germline CDR1 and CDR2: SGHTA and FQGNSA. This CDR3 is 12 amino acids long. The CDR3 sequence: CASSLAANEQFF. The CDR3 region has the DNA TGTGCCAGCAGCTTAGCGGCCAATGAGCAGTTCTTC.

The gene calls are TRBV7-9 and TRBJ1-1, with D possibly matching TRBD1 (6 bases). This CDR3 spans 15 amino acids. Trimming cost V 4 bases and J 1 base, with 13 bases left between them. The germline CDR1 and CDR2 sequences are SEHNR and FQNEAQ (reference sequence). The CDR3 bases are TGTGCCAGCAGCTCCAGGACAGAGACGAACACTGAAGCTTTCTTT. This sequence encodes CASSSRTETNTEAFF.

The rearrangement uses TRBV21-1 and TRBJ2-5; the D call of TRBD2 is as the table states it, not checked on the DNA. TRBV21-1 is designated a pseudogene. CDR3 length: 14 residues. CDR3 sequence (DNA): TGTGCCAGCAGCAAATATAAGCTTCAAGAGACCCAGTACTTC. It yields the protein CASSKYKLQETQYF.